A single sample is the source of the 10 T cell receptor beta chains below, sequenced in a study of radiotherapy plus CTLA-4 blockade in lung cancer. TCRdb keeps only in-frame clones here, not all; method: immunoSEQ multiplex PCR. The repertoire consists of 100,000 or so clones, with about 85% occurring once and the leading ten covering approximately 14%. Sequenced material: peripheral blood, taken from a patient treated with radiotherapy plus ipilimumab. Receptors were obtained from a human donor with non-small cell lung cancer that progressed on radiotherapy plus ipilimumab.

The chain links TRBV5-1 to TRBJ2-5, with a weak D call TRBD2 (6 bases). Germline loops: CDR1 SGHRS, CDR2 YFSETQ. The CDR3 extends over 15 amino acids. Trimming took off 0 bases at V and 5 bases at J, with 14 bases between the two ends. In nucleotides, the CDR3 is TGCGCCAGCAGCTTGGATACGCGGGGTGGTGAGACCCAGTACTTC. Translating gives CASSLDTRGGETQYF.

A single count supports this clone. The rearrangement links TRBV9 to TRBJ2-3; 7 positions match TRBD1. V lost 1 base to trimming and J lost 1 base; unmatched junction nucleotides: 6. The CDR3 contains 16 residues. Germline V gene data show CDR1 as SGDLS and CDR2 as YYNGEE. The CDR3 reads CASSVTGETGTDTQYF. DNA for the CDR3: TGTGCCAGCAGCGTAACAGGGGAGACCGGCACAGATACGCAGTATTTT.

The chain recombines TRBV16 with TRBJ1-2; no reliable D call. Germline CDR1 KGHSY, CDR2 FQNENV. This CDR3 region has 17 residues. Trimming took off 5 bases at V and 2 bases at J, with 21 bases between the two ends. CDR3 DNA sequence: TGTGCCAGCAGCTTCCCGGTGGTCGTTAGAAAGAACTATGGCTACACCTTC. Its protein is CASSFPVVVRKNYGYTF.

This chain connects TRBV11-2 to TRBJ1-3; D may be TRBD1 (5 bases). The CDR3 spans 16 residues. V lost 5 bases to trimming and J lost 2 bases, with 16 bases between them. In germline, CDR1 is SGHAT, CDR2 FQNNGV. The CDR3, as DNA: TGTGCCAGCAGCCCCGGGGACGGGAAGACTGGAAACACCATATATTTT. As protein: CASSPGDGKTGNTIYF.

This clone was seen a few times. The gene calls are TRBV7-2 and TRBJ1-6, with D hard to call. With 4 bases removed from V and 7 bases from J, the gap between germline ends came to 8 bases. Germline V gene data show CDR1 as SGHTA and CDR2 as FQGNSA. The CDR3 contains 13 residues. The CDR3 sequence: CASSSYSNSPLHF. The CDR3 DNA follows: TGTGCCAGCAGCTCTTACAGCAATTCACCCCTCCACTTT.

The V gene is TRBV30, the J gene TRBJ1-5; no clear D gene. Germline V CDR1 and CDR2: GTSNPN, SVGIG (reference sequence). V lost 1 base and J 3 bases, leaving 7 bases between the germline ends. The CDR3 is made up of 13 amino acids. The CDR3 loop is CAWSGGYNQPQHF. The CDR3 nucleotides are TGTGCCTGGAGTGGCGGTTACAATCAGCCCCAGCATTTT.

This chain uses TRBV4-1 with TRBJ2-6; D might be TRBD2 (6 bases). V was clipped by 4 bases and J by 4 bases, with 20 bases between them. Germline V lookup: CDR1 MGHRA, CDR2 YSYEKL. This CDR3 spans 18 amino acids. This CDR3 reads CASSPPRREGAGANVLTF. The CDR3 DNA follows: TGCGCCAGCAGCCCCCCGCGGAGGGAAGGCGCCGGGGCCAACGTCCTGACTTTC.

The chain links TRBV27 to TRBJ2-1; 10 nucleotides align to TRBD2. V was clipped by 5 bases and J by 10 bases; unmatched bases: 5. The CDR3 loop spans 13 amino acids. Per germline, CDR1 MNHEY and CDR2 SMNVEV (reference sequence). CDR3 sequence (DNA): TGTGCCAGCAGTCCTTTAGCGGGAGGCGAGCAGTTCTTC. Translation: CASSPLAGGEQFF.

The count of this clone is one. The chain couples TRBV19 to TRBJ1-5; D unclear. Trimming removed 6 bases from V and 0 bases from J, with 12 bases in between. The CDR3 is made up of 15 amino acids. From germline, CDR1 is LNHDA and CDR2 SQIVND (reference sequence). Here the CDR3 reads CASRKMHGSNQPQHF. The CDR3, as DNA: TGTGCCAGTAGAAAGATGCATGGTAGCAATCAGCCCCAGCATTTT. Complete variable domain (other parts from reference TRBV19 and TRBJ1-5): DGGITQSPKYLFRKEGQNVTLSCEQNLNHDAMYWYRQDPGQGLRLIYYSQIVNDFQKGDIAEGYSVSREKKESFPLTVTSAQKNPTAFYLCASRKMHGSNQPQHFGDGTRLSIL.

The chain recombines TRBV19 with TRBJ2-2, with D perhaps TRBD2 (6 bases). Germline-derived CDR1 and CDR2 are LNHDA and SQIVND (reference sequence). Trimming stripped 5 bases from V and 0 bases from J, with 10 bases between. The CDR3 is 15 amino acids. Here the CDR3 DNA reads TGTGCCAGTAGTGCGGGACCGACGAACACCGGGGAGCTGTTTTTT. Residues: CASSAGPTNTGELFF.